The rows below give T cell receptor beta chains drawn from one sample of a study of naive and memory T cell subsets. TCRdb reprocessed the UMI-ligation and nested PCR reads with MiXCR, giving one entry per CDR3 protein. This table has 150,000 or so distinct CDR3 sequences, roughly 22% appearing once. Sequencing was performed on naive CD4+ T cells from blood. All receptors come from a human donor in good health. CDR3s include the opening cysteine and the closing phenylalanine or tryptophan. The D gene is left open where the match is weak. Clone size is not always given. Where it is, it says once, few, many or a class for expanded clones.

clone size | J gene | V gene | D gene | CDR3 protein | CDR3 DNA
few | TRBJ2-5 | TRBV6-5 | NA | CASSRGRGLGETQYF | TGTGCCAGCAGTAGGGGGAGGGGCCTTGGGGAGACCCAGTACTTC
few | TRBJ1-2 | TRBV6-1 | NA | CASSVGTTFYGYTF | TGTGCCAGCAGTGTCGGAACTACTTTCTATGGCTACACCTTC
few | TRBJ2-2 | TRBV3-1 | NA | CASSQGAGRNTGELFF | TGTGCCAGCAGCCAGGGGGCAGGTCGTAACACCGGGGAGCTGTTTTTT
NA | TRBJ2-2 | TRBV4-1 | TRBD2 | CASSTGGDTGELFF | TGCGCCAGCAGCACGGGGGGAGACACCGGGGAGCTGTTTTTT
NA | TRBJ2-3 | TRBV29-1 | NA | CSVSLFTGTQYF | TGCAGCGTTAGTCTGTTTACAGGTACGCAGTATTTT
NA | TRBJ2-1 | TRBV7-9 | TRBD2 | CASSLAGGRYYNEQFF | TGTGCCAGCAGCTTAGCCGGCGGGAGGTATTACAATGAGCAGTTCTTC
few | TRBJ1-6 | TRBV28 | TRBD1 | CASSLDRVRSPLHF | TGTGCCAGCAGTTTAGACAGGGTCCGTTCACCCCTCCACTTT
few | TRBJ1-2 | TRBV6-6 | NA | CASSSLNGPYGYTF | TGTGCCAGCAGTTCACTCAACGGCCCGTATGGCTACACCTTC
many | TRBJ2-4 | TRBV28 | TRBD2 | CASSFGASGGQNIQYF | TGTGCCAGCAGCTTTGGGGCTAGCGGGGGCCAAAACATTCAGTACTTC
NA | TRBJ2-5 | TRBV2 | NA | CASSEWVDQETQYF | TGTGCCAGCAGTGAATGGGTAGATCAAGAGACCCAGTACTTC
NA | TRBJ1-1 | TRBV5-1 | NA | CASSLGDVGTEAFF | TGCGCCAGCAGCTTGGGGGATGTTGGCACTGAAGCTTTCTTT